One and the same sample provided the 29 T cell receptor beta chains below, sequenced in a study of Graves' ophthalmopathy and Graves' hyperthyroidism. Amplification targeted the TCR beta CDR3 regions, with RNA transcripts as the source material. Scientists carried out first-round RT-PCR using HTBI primers and then a second-round multiplex PCR. From the multiplex PCR reads, TCRdb called clonotypes with MiXCR, one entry per CDR3 protein. Altogether 200,000 to 250,000 distinct CDR3 sequences are present, approximately 42% being singletons, with the ten largest covering roughly 45%. The sequenced material came from peripheral blood. These TCRs come from an adult man with Graves' ophthalmopathy.

This sequence joins TRBV5-1 and TRBJ2-2; D unresolved. Germline-derived CDR1 and CDR2 are SGHRS and YFSETQ. Trimming removed 0 bases at V and 6 bases at J, with 15 bases between. The CDR3 covers 16 residues. The CDR3 region has the DNA TGCGCCAGCAGCTTGGTTGCGCTCCGAGAATCCGGGGAGCTGTTTTTT. It encodes CASSLVALRESGELFF. The full variable domain, its missing parts supplied by reference TRBV5-1 and TRBJ2-2, is KAGVTQTPRYLIKTRGQQVTLSCSPISGHRSVSWYQQTPGQGLQFLFEYFSETQRNKGNFPGRFSGRQFSNSRSEMNVSTLELGDSALYLCASSLVALRESGELFFGEGSRLTVL.

The chain joins TRBV29-1 to TRBJ1-2; D remains unclear. V was pared by 5 bases and J by 3 bases, with 13 bases between. CDR3 length: 13 amino acids. Germline values: CDR1 SQVTM, CDR2 ANQGSEA. This CDR3 reads CSVPSASYYGYTF. The DNA for the CDR3 is TGCAGCGTTCCATCCGCGAGTTACTATGGCTACACCTTC.

The chain carries TRBV7-8 and TRBJ2-2; possibly TRBD1 or TRBD2 for D (6 bases each). Trimming cost V 3 bases and J 4 bases, with 15 bases left between them. The CDR3 is 16 residues long. The germline CDR1 and CDR2 sequences are SGHVS and FQNEAQ. The DNA of the CDR3 is TGTGCCAGCAGCTTGAATCCGGGGGCGCTCACCGGGGAGCTGTTTTTT. Its protein is CASSLNPGALTGELFF.

Only a few counts were recorded for this clonotype. V usage is TRBV29-1 and J usage is TRBJ2-7, with no clear D. In germline, CDR1 is SQVTM, CDR2 ANQGSEA. The V gene lost 4 bases and the J gene lost 1 base, with 8 bases spanning the gap. The CDR3 runs to 12 residues. The CDR3 loop is CSVVPNSYEQYF. The CDR3 DNA sequence: TGCAGCGTTGTTCCCAATTCCTACGAGCAGTACTTC.

The sample holds many counts of this clonotype. V is TRBV15 and J is TRBJ2-7; 8 bases match TRBD1. The CDR3 totals 16 residues. V lost 1 base to trimming and J lost 2 bases; unmatched junction nucleotides: 7. The V gene's germline CDR1 is LNHNV and CDR2 YYDKDF (reference sequence). CDR3 residues: CATSRAGDRGPYEQYF. DNA of the CDR3: TGTGCCACCAGCAGAGCTGGAGACAGGGGACCCTACGAGCAGTACTTC. Full variable domain (outside the CDR3, taken from reference TRBV15 and TRBJ2-7): DAMVIQNPRYQVTQFGKPVTLSCSQTLNHNVMYWYQQKSSQAPKLLFHYYDKDFNNEADTPDNFQSRRPNTSFCFLDIRSPGLGDTAMYLCATSRAGDRGPYEQYFGPGTRLTVT.

The V gene is TRBV29-1, the J gene TRBJ1-4, with D hard to call. The V end lost 2 bases, the J end lost 0 bases, and 7 bases lay between the germline ends. The CDR3 is 14 residues long. CDR1 SQVTM and CDR2 ANQGSEA come from the germline V gene. CDR3 protein: CSVETRTTNEKLFF. The CDR3 bases are TGCAGCGTTGAAACCAGGACAACTAATGAAAAACTGTTTTTT.

This sequence joins TRBV5-4 and TRBJ2-7, with D maybe TRBD1 (6 bases). Looked up from germline, CDR1 is SGHNT and CDR2 is YYREEE (reference sequence). This CDR3 comprises 14 residues. The V gene lost 4 bases and the J gene lost 2 bases, with 13 bases spanning the gap. In DNA, the CDR3 is TGTGCCAGCAGCGGATGGACAGAAACCTACGAGCAGTACTTC. Amino acid sequence: CASSGWTETYEQYF.

There are a few counts of this clonotype. This sequence joins TRBV28 and TRBJ2-7; 9 bases are a match to TRBD2. Losses at the gene ends were 3 bases for V and 0 bases for J; bases not matched to a gene: 6. Germline loops: CDR1 MDHEN, CDR2 SYDVKM. The CDR3 spans 16 residues. CDR3 region: CASSFRGTSSSYEQYF. CDR3 DNA: TGTGCCAGCAGTTTTAGGGGGACTAGCAGCTCCTACGAGCAGTACTTC.

The chain couples TRBV24-1 to TRBJ2-7, with D possibly being TRBD1 (6 bases). Germline CDR1 and CDR2: KGHDR and SFDVKD. With 3 bases removed from V and 2 bases from J, the gap between germline ends came to 10 bases. The CDR3 has 14 residues. The CDR3, as DNA: TGTGCCACCAGTGATGCCGGGACACCCTACGAGCAGTACTTC. This encodes CATSDAGTPYEQYF.

Only a few counts were recorded for this clonotype. The chain uses TRBV10-3 and TRBJ1-2; no definite D call. Trimming removed 10 bases from V and 3 bases from J, with 15 bases in between. The CDR3 spans 13 residues. In germline, CDR1 is ENHRY, CDR2 SYGVKD. The CDR3 coding sequence is TGTGCCAGCGGGCTAGGTCCCGACTATGGCTACACCTTC. Protein: CASGLGPDYGYTF.

The rearrangement joins TRBV7-9 to TRBJ2-3, with a weak D call TRBD2 (6 bases). The germline CDR1 and CDR2 sequences are SEHNR and FQNEAQ (reference sequence). V lost 3 bases to trimming and J lost 3 bases, with 10 bases between them. CDR3 length: 14 amino acids. CDR3 amino acids: CASSFRLVTDTQYF. DNA for the CDR3: TGTGCCAGCAGCTTCAGACTAGTTACAGATACGCAGTATTTT.

In its sample, this clonotype was seen many times. The chain recombines TRBV29-1 with TRBJ2-7; the match to TRBD1 covers 9 bases. The length of the CDR3 is 13 residues. Trimming took 5 bases from V and 4 from J; bases not matched to a gene: 6. CDR1 SQVTM and CDR2 ANQGSEA come from the germline V gene. This CDR3 is CSVLDRGGYEQYF. For the CDR3, the DNA is TGCAGCGTTCTGGACAGGGGTGGATACGAGCAGTACTTC.

In nucleotides, the CDR3 is TGTGCCAGCAGCCAGGTGGGGGGGAGTAATTCACCCCTCCACTTT. This gives the protein CASSQVGGSNSPLHF. The gene calls are TRBV7-9 and TRBJ1-6; a possible D gene is TRBD1 (5 bases). V was pared by 5 bases and J by 6 bases, with 14 bases between. The CDR3 has 15 residues. Germline assignment: CDR1 SEHNR and CDR2 FQNEAQ (reference sequence).

V usage is TRBV15 and J usage is TRBJ2-7, with 12 positions matching TRBD2. In germline, CDR1 is LNHNV, CDR2 YYDKDF (reference sequence). The CDR3 has 15 amino acids. V lost 10 bases, J lost 5 bases, and 12 bases stayed unmatched. CDR3 in amino acids: CASSPTSGRVHEQYF. The CDR3 DNA sequence: TGTGCCAGCAGTCCGACTAGCGGGAGAGTCCACGAGCAGTACTTC.

This chain uses TRBV29-1 with TRBJ2-3; D is uncertain. CDR3 length: 11 amino acids. V dropped 6 bases and J dropped 8 bases, with 12 bases sitting between them. Germline CDR1 and CDR2: SQVTM and ANQGSEA. CDR3 bases: TGCAGCGTCCGAGGAACACCTACGCAGTATTTT. Residues: CSVRGTPTQYF.

This clonotype appeared a few times. The rearrangement links TRBV20-1 to TRBJ1-5; D remains unclear. In germline, CDR1 is DFQATT, CDR2 SNEGSKA (reference sequence). This CDR3 region has 15 residues. Between the trimmed V and J ends, which lost 3 bases and 4 bases, there was a span of 16 bases. Here the CDR3 DNA reads TGCAGTGCTAGGGTCGGAGGCCGATTGAATCAGCCCCAGCATTTT. Translating it yields CSARVGGRLNQPQHF.

The chain has TRBV7-9 and TRBJ1-2; D may be TRBD1 (5 bases). V shed 4 bases and J shed 0 bases, with 9 bases lying between them. Germline V gives CDR1 SEHNR, CDR2 FQNEAQ (reference sequence). The CDR3 covers 14 residues. The CDR3 DNA follows: TGTGCCAGCAGCTACGGGGGGGCTAACTATGGCTACACCTTC. Translating it yields CASSYGGANYGYTF. The full variable domain, completed using reference TRBV7-9 and TRBJ1-2, is DTGVSQNPRHKITKRGQNVTFRCDPISEHNRLYWYRQTLGQGPEFLTYFQNEAQLEKSRLLSDRFSAERPKGSFSTLEIQRTEQGDSAMYLCASSYGGANYGYTFGSGTRLTVV.

This clonotype was seen a handful of times. The rearrangement links TRBV6-1 to TRBJ1-2, with 8 bases lining up with TRBD1. The junction had 5 bases not matched to a gene; V was cut back by 6 bases and J by 2 bases. Germline lookup yields CDR1 MNHNS and CDR2 SASEGT. There are 14 residues in the CDR3. The CDR3 region is CASRAGGGNYGYTF. The CDR3 DNA is TGTGCCAGCAGGGCAGGGGGCGGAAACTATGGCTACACCTTC.

The CDR3 region has the DNA TGTGCCAGCAGCTTAATCCCCGGGAGCTCCTACGAGCAGTACTTC. This codes for CASSLIPGSSYEQYF. This rearrangement joins TRBV7-3 to TRBJ2-7; possibly TRBD2 for D (6 bases). The ends were cut back, 1 base at V and 0 bases at J, with 10 bases in the middle. There are 15 residues in the CDR3. CDR1 SGHTA and CDR2 FQGTGA come from the germline V gene. Looking up the rest from reference TRBV7-3 and TRBJ2-7 gives the full variable domain: GAGVSQTPSNKVTEKGKYVELRCDPISGHTALYWYRQSLGQGPEFLIYFQGTGAADDSGLPNDRFFAVRPEGSVSTLKIQRTERGDSAVYLCASSLIPGSSYEQYFGPGTRLTVT.

V gene TRBV10-2 combines with J gene TRBJ2-7, with TRBD1 identical over 7 bases. Losses at the gene ends were 7 bases for V and 0 bases for J; bases not matched to a gene: 18. The CDR3 runs 18 residues. Germline V gives CDR1 WSHSY, CDR2 SAAADI. The CDR3 DNA reads TGCGCCAGCATCGACGCTGCTAACAGGGGCCCAAGCTCCTACGAGCAGTACTTC. Protein: CASIDAANRGPSSYEQYF.

This clonotype was counted between two and nine times. The chain is built from TRBV3-1 and TRBJ2-5, with 8 nucleotides matching TRBD2. J lost 2 bases, V lost 4 bases, and 6 bases had no gene match. The CDR3 has 15 amino acids. CDR1 LGHDT and CDR2 YNNKEL come from the germline V gene (reference sequence). The CDR3 reads CASSLGIAGQETQYF. In nucleotides, the CDR3 is TGTGCCAGCAGCCTGGGGATAGCGGGACAAGAGACCCAGTACTTC.

This chain uses TRBV20-1 with TRBJ2-7, with D unclear. V lost 5 bases to trimming and J lost 4 bases, with 9 bases between them. Germline V gives CDR1 DFQATT, CDR2 SNEGSKA (reference sequence). CDR3 length: 11 residues. The CDR3 DNA follows: TGCAGTGCTCCAGGCTGGTACGAGCAGTACTTC. This sequence encodes CSAPGWYEQYF.

This clonotype appeared a few times. The V gene is TRBV12-3 or TRBV12-4, the J gene TRBJ2-5; no reliable D call. Trimming cost V 6 bases and J 2 bases, with 10 bases left between them. CDR3 length equals 13 residues. The CDR3 here is CASRETGQETQYF. CDR3 nucleotide sequence: TGTGCCAGCAGAGAGACTGGACAAGAGACCCAGTACTTC.

DNA for the CDR3: TGCGCCAGCAGGTCCGGGACAGGGGGCAACTATGGCTACACCTTC. Translation gives CASRSGTGGNYGYTF. The chain combines TRBV5-1 with TRBJ1-2, with TRBD1 matching 12 bases. The germline V gene has CDR1 SGHRS and CDR2 YFSETQ. This CDR3 contains 15 residues. Losses at the gene ends were 5 bases for V and 2 bases for J; bases not matched to a gene: 4.

The chain carries TRBV7-3 and TRBJ2-7, with a weak D call TRBD2 (6 bases). CDR1 is SGHTA and CDR2 is FQGTGA in the germline V gene. The CDR3 runs 14 residues. V was pared by 3 bases and J by 3 bases, with 12 bases between. For the CDR3, the DNA is TGTGCCAGCAGCTTGATCGGCGGGAACTACGAGCAGTACTTC. Its protein product is CASSLIGGNYEQYF.

This sequence joins TRBV7-6 and TRBJ1-4; no firm D call. Germline values: CDR1 SGHVS, CDR2 FNYEAQ. The germline V and J ends were trimmed by 3 bases and 7 bases, with 6 bases remaining between them. The CDR3 is made up of 12 amino acids. The CDR3 DNA is TGTGCCAGCAGCTTCCGTGGTGAAAAACTGTTTTTT. It encodes CASSFRGEKLFF.

The gene calls are TRBV29-1 and TRBJ2-7; 9 bases fit TRBD1. The CDR3 totals 17 residues. V shed 3 bases, J shed 7 bases, and the junction held 19 bases outside the gene matches. From germline, CDR1 is SQVTM and CDR2 ANQGSEA. The CDR3 nucleotides are TGCAGCGTTGATGGAGCTCCGGGACAGGGCCTCCGGGGGGAGCAGTACTTC. This codes for CSVDGAPGQGLRGEQYF.

J is TRBJ2-5 and V is TRBV29-1; D might be TRBD1 or TRBD2, each matching 5 bases. CDR1 is SQVTM, CDR2 ANQGSEA, per germline. The CDR3 length is 13 residues. Between the trimmed V and J ends, which lost 5 bases and 5 bases, there was a span of 15 bases. DNA of the CDR3: TGCAGCGTTCCGGGGCAGGTGGGGGAGACCCAGTACTTC. Amino acids: CSVPGQVGETQYF.

This clonotype was counted a few times. The chain links TRBV20-1 to TRBJ2-5; a possible D gene is TRBD2 (5 bases). V was clipped by 1 base and J by 1 base, with 7 bases between them. CDR3 size: 13 residues. Germline CDR1 DFQATT, CDR2 SNEGSKA (reference sequence). The CDR3 sequence: CSARVGVQETQYF. The CDR3 DNA follows: TGCAGTGCTAGAGTCGGGGTCCAAGAGACCCAGTACTTC.